The clone carrying this T cell receptor (beta chain) was seen many times. The data originate from a study of human T cells and chemical hapten exposure. The time point was: patch test 1, 2 weeks after DPC sensitization. This sample's treatment: therapeutic diphenylcyclopropenone sensitization with weekly scalp DPC. CDR1 is DFQATT, CDR2 SNEGSKA, per germline (reference sequence). V was clipped by 2 bases and J by 1 base, with 14 bases between them. The CDR3 covers 15 residues. MiXCR was run by TCRdb on the RACE reads, yielding one entry per CDR3 protein. The sample lists 90,000 or so distinct CDR3 sequences, 8% to 11% occurring once.

The chain is built from TRBV20-1 and TRBJ1-1, with D possibly being TRBD1 (5 bases). The sample consisted of whole blood, taken in connection with sensitization to the hapten diphenylcyclopropenone (DPC). The TCR originated in a man aged 35 to 55 with alopecia areata. Some clones in this sample may be carry-over from other donors' samples. Written as DNA, the CDR3 is TGCAGTGCTAGACCCACGGGGGGGAGGAACACTGAAGCTTTCTTT. This sequence encodes CSARPTGGRNTEAFF.